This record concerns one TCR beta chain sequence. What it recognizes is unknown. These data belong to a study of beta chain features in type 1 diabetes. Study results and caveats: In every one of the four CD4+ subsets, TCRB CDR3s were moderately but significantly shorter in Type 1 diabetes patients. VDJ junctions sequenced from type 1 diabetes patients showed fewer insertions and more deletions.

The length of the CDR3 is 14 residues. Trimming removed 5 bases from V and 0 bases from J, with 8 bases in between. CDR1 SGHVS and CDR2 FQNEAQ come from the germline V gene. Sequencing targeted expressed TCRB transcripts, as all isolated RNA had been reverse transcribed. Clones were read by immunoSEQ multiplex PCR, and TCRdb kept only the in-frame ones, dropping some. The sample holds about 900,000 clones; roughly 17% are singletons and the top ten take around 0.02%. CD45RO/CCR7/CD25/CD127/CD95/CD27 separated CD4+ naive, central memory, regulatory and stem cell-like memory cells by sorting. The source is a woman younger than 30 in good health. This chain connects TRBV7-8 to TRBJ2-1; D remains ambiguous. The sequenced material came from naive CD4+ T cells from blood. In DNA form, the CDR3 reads TGTGCCAGCAGCCTCCTTAGCTCCTACAATGAGCAGTTCTTC. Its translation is CASSLLSSYNEQFF.